This TCR beta chain was captured by sequencing in a study of T cells in Graves' hyperthyroidism and ophthalmopathy. Amplified regions were TCR beta CDR3 sequences from RNA transcripts. An initial round of RT-PCR targeting the TCR CDR3 relied on the HTBI primer set. TCRdb reanalysed the multiplex PCR reads using MiXCR and keeps one entry per CDR3 protein. Of roughly 500,000 distinct CDR3 sequences listed, 35% to 55% are singletons. Diagnoses used clinical symptoms, serum thyroxine and TRAb, thyroid ultrasound and orbital computed tomography. Notes on the study in general: Ophthalmopathy was told apart from stable hyperthyroidism by a 13 V-J model. Most thyroid-expanded clonotypes above 0.001 were also found in blood.

This clonotype was detected a few times. Its cognate antigen is unknown. This may be a read error, as it is one base from a much larger clone. The sequencing input was peripheral blood or thyroid tissue (not recorded which). This receptor was obtained from an adult woman with Graves' disease, either hyperthyroidism or ophthalmopathy (not recorded which).

The CDR3: CASSPGQAAYDQYF. CDR3 bases: TGTGCCAGTAGCCCGGGACAGGCTGCCTACGATCAGTACTTC. This chain links TRBV19 with TRBJ2-7, with 8 bases fitting TRBD1. The CDR3 has 14 amino acids. Germline CDR1 and CDR2: LNHDA and SQIVND (reference sequence).